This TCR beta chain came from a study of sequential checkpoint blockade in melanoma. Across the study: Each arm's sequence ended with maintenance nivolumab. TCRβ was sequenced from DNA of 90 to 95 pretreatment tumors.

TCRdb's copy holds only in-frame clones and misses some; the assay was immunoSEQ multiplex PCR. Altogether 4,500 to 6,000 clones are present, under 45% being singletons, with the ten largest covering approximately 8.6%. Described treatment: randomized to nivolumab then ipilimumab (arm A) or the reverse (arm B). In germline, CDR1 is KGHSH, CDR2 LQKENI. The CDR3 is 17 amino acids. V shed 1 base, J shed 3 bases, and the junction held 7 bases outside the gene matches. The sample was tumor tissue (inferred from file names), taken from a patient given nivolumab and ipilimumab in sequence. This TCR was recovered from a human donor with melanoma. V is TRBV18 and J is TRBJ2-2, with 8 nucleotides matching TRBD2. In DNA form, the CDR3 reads TGTGCCAGCTCACCACTTCTCGGGAGGGCCCACACCGGGGAGCTGTTTTTT. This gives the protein CASSPLLGRAHTGELFF.